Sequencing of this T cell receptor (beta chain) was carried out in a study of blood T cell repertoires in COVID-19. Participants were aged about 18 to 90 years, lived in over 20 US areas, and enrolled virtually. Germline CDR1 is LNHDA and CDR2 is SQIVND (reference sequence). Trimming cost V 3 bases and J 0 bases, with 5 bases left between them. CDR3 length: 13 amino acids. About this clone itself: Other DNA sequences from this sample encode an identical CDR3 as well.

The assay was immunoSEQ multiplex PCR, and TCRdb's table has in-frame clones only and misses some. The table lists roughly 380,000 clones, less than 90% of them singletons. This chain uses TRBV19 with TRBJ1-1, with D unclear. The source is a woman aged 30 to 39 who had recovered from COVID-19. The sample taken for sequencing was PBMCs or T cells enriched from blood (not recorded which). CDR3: CASSISVNTEAFF. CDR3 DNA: TGTGCCAGTAGTATTTCAGTGAACACTGAAGCTTTCTTT.